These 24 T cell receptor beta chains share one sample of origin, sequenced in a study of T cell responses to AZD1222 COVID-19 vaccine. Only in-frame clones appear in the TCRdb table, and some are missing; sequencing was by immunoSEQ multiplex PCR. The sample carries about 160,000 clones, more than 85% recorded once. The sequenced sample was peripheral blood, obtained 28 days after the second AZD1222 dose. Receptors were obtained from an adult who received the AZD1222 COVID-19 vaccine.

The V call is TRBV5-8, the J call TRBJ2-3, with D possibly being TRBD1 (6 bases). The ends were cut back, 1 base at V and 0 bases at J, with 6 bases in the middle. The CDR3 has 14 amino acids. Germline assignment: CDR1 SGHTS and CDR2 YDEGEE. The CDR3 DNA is TGTGCCAGCAGCTTGACAGGGAGCACAGATACGCAGTATTTT. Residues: CASSLTGSTDTQYF. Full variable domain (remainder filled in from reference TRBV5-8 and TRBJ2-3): EAGVTQSPTHLIKTRGQQATLRCSPISGHTSVYWYQQALGLGLQFLLWYDEGEERNRGNFPPRFSGRQFPNYSSELNVNALELEDSALYLCASSLTGSTDTQYFGPGTRLTVL.

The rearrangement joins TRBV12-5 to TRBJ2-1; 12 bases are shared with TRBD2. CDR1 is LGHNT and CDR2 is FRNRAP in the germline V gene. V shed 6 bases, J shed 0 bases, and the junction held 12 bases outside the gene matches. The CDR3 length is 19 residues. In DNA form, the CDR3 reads TGTGCTAGTGGCCCCAGGCGACTAGCGGGGGTAAGCTCCTACAATGAGCAGTTCTTC. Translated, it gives CASGPRRLAGVSSYNEQFF.

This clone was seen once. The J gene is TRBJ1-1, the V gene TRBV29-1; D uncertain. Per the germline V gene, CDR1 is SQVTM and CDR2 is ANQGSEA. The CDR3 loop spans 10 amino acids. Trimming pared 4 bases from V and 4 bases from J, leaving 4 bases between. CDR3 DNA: TGCAGCGTTGTCGTCACTGAAGCTTTCTTT. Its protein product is CSVVVTEAFF.

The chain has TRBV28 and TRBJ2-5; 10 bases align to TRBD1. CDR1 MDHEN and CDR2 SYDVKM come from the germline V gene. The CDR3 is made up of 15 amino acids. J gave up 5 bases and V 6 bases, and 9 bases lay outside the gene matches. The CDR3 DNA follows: TGTGCCAGCAGGAGTCCGGGACAGGGGAAGGAGACCCAGTACTTC. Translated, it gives CASRSPGQGKETQYF.

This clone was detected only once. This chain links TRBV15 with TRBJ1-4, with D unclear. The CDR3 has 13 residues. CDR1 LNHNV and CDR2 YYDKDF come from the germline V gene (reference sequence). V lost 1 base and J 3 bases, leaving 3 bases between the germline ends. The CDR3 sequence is CATSRVPNEKLFF. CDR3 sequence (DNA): TGTGCCACCAGCAGAGTCCCTAATGAAAAACTGTTTTTT.

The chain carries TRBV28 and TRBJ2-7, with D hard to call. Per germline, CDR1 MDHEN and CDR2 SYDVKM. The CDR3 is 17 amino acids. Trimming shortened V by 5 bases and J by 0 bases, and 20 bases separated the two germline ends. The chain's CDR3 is CASSRMRGPPNSYEQYF. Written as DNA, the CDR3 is TGTGCCAGCAGTAGAATGCGTGGGCCCCCTAACTCCTACGAGCAGTACTTC.

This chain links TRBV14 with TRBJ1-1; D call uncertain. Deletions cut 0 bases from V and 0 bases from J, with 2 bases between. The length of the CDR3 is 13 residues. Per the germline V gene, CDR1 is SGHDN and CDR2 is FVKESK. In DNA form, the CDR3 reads TGTGCCAGCAGCCAAGACTTGAACACTGAAGCTTTCTTT. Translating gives CASSQDLNTEAFF.

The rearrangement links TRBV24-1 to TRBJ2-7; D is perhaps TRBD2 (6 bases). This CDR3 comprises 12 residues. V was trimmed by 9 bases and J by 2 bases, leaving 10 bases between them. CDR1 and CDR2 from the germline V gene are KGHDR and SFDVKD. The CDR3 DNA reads TGTGCCACCGCTAGCGCGACCTACGAGCAGTACTTC. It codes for CATASATYEQYF.

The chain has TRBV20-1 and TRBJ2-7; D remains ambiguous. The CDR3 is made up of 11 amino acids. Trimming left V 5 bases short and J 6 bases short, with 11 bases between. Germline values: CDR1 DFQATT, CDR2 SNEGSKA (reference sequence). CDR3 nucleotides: TGCAGTGCTGCCCGAAATCTCGAGCAGTACTTC. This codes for CSAARNLEQYF.

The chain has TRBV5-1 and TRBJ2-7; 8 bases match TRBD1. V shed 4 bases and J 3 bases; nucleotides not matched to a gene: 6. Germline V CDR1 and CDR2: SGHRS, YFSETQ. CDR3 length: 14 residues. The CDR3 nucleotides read TGCGCCAGCAGCGACAATGGACAGGGCTACGAGCAGTACTTC. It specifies CASSDNGQGYEQYF.

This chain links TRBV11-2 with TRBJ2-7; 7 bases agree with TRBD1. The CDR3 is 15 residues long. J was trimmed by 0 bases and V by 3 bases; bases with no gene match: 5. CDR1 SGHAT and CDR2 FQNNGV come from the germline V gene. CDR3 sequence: CASSFQGDHSYEQYF. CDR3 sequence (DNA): TGTGCCAGCAGCTTCCAGGGGGACCACTCCTACGAGCAGTACTTC. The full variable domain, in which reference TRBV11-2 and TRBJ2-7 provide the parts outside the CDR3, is EAGVAQSPRYKIIEKRQSVAFWCNPISGHATLYWYQQILGQGPKLLIQFQNNGVVDDSQLPKDRFSAERLKGVDSTLKIQPAKLEDSAVYLCASSFQGDHSYEQYFGPGTRLTVT.

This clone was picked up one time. The CDR3 bases are TGCGCCAGCAGCCCGGGCGGCACTCAATGGACTGGCCAAGAGACCCAGTACTTC. It codes for CASSPGGTQWTGQETQYF. The V gene is TRBV5-1, the J gene TRBJ2-5; D is possibly TRBD2 (5 bases). The CDR3 extends over 18 amino acids. Trimming stripped 4 bases from V and 1 base from J, with 23 bases between. The germline V gene encodes CDR1 SGHRS and CDR2 YFSETQ.

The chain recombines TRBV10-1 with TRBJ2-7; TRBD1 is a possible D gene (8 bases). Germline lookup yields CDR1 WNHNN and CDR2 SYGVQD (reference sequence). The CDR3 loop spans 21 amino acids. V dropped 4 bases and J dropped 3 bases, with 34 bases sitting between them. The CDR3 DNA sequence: TGCGCCAGCAGTGCGGGCAGGGGGCGATTCTGGGGTCTAGCGGTTATCTACGAGCAGTACTTC. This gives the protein CASSAGRGRFWGLAVIYEQYF.

Written as DNA, the CDR3 is TGTGCCAGCAGCTTACTCGGGGGGGGAAGCTCCTACAATGAGCAGTTCTTC. Protein product: CASSLLGGGSSYNEQFF. The chain employs TRBV7-8 and TRBJ2-1; TRBD2 matches 8 bases. Germline CDR1 is SGHVS and CDR2 is FQNEAQ. V lost 2 bases to trimming and J lost 0 bases; unmatched junction nucleotides: 6. This CDR3 is built from 17 residues.

CDR3 loop: CSASKRPRRSYGYTF. CDR3 sequence (DNA): TGCAGTGCTAGTAAAAGGCCTAGGAGGAGCTATGGCTACACCTTC. This chain links TRBV20-1 with TRBJ1-2; D not resolved. V was cut by 3 bases and J by 4 bases, with 18 bases left in between. In germline, CDR1 is DFQATT, CDR2 SNEGSKA (reference sequence). This CDR3 is 15 amino acids long.

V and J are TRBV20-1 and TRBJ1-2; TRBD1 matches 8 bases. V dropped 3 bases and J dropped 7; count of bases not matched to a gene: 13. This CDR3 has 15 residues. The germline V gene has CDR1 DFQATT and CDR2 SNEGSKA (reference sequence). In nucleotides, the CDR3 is TGCAGTGCTAGTAGGCTAACAGGGGGATTGTCTGGCTACACCTTC. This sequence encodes CSASRLTGGLSGYTF.

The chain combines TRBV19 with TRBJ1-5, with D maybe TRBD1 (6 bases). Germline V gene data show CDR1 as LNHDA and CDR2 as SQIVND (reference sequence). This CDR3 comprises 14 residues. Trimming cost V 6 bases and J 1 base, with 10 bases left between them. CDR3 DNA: TGTGCCAGTAGACGGACAGAGAGCAATCAGCCCCAGCATTTT. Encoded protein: CASRRTESNQPQHF.

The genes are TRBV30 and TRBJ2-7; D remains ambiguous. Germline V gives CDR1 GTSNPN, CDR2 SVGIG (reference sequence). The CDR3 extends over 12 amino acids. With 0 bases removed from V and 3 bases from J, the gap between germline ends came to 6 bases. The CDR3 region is CAWSVDFYEQYF. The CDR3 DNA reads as TGTGCCTGGAGTGTAGATTTCTACGAGCAGTACTTC.

Here the CDR3 reads CASRRRTVEAFF. The CDR3 coding sequence is TGTGCCAGCAGGCGGCGGACAGTGGAAGCTTTCTTT. The V gene is TRBV28, the J gene TRBJ1-1; a possible D gene is TRBD1 (6 bases). V was cut by 6 bases and J by 8 bases, with 13 bases left in between. Germline values: CDR1 MDHEN, CDR2 SYDVKM. The CDR3 consists of 12 residues.

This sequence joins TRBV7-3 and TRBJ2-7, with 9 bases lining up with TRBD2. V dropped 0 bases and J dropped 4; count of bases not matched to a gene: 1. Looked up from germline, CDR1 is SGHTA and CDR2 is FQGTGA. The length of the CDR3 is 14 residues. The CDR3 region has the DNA TGTGCCAGCAGCTTAACTAGCGGGAGTTACGAGCAGTACTTC. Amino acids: CASSLTSGSYEQYF.

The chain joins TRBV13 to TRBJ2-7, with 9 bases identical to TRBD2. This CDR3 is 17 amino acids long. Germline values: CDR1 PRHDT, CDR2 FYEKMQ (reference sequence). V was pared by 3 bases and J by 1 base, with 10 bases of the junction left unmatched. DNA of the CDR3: TGTGCCAGCAGCTTGGGATTAGCGGGAGTAATTTCCTACGAGCAGTACTTC. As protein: CASSLGLAGVISYEQYF.

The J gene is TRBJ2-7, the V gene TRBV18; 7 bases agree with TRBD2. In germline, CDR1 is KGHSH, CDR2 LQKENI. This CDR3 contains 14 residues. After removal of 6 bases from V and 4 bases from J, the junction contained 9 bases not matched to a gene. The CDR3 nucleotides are TGTGCCAGCTCCACTTCAGCGGGAAGGTACGAGCAGTACTTC. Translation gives CASSTSAGRYEQYF.

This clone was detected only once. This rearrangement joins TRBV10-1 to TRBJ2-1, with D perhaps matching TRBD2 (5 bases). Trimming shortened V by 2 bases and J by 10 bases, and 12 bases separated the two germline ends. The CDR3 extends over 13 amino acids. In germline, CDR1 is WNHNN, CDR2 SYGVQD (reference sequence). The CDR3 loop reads CASSEEPRGEQFF. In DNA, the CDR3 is TGCGCCAGCAGTGAGGAGCCGCGCGGGGAGCAGTTCTTC.

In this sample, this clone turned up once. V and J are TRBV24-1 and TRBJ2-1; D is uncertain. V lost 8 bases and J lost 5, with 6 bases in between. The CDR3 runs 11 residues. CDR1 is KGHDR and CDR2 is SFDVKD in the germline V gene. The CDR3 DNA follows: TGTGCCACCACAATAGACAATGAGCAGTTCTTC. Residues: CATTIDNEQFF.